The 32 T cell receptor beta chains reported below all come from one sample, sequenced in a study of cytomegalovirus exposure and HLA in healthy donors. Primers for the PCR totalled 60 Vbeta and 13 Jbeta. This table comes from immunoSEQ multiplex PCR, and its TCRdb copy is limited to in-frame clones, with some not included. The data show about 140,000 clones, around 80% seen once. Source material: PBMCs. These receptors all stem from a young man in good health.

The DNA of the CDR3 is TGCGCCAGCAGCCGCACAGGGTACACTGAAGCTTTCTTT. Translating gives CASSRTGYTEAFF. This rearrangement joins TRBV4-1 to TRBJ1-1, with D maybe TRBD1 (6 bases). The germline V and J ends were trimmed by 4 bases and 3 bases, with 9 bases remaining between them. CDR3 length: 13 amino acids. In germline, CDR1 is MGHRA, CDR2 YSYEKL.

This clone was picked up a small number of times. The rearrangement links TRBV5-1 to TRBJ2-5; TRBD2 matches 7 bases. The CDR3 is 16 residues long. CDR1 is SGHRS, CDR2 YFSETQ, per germline. V lost 1 base to trimming and J lost 2 bases; unmatched junction nucleotides: 8. CDR3 sequence: CASSLSLGAGQETQYF. In DNA form, the CDR3 reads TGCGCCAGCAGCTTGTCCCTCGGAGCGGGGCAAGAGACCCAGTACTTC.

This rearrangement joins TRBV11-1 to TRBJ1-1, with D perhaps TRBD1 (5 bases). The CDR3 extends over 15 amino acids. The V end was cut by 1 base, the J end by 0 bases, with 9 bases between. Germline V gene data show CDR1 as SGHAT and CDR2 as FQDESV (reference sequence). In DNA, the CDR3 is TGTGCCAGCAGCTTAGAGGAGGGGATGAACACTGAAGCTTTCTTT. Its protein product is CASSLEEGMNTEAFF.

This chain joins TRBV6-5 and TRBJ1-1, with D perhaps TRBD1 (6 bases). CDR1 and CDR2 from the germline V gene are MNHEY and SVGAGI. The CDR3 length is 14 residues. Trimming took off 2 bases at V and 1 base at J, with 8 bases between the two ends. CDR3 loop: CASSYTDRNTEAFF. In DNA form, the CDR3 reads TGTGCCAGCAGTTACACGGACAGGAACACTGAAGCTTTCTTT.

The genes are TRBV30 and TRBJ2-1; D uncertain. The CDR3 is made up of 13 amino acids. Germline CDR1 reads GTSNPN; CDR2 reads SVGIG (reference sequence). Trimming stripped 2 bases from V and 6 bases from J, with 11 bases between. This CDR3 is CAWSTQVGNEQFF. The CDR3, as DNA: TGTGCCTGGAGTACCCAGGTGGGCAATGAGCAGTTCTTC. The full variable domain, with the rest looked up from reference TRBV30 and TRBJ2-1, is SQTIHQWPATLVQPVGSPLSLECTVEGTSNPNLYWYRQAAGRGLQLLFYSVGIGQISSEVPQNLSASRPQDRQFILSSKKLLLSDSGFYLCAWSTQVGNEQFFGPGTRLTVL.

CDR3 DNA sequence: TGTGCCAGCAGCGGGAGGGACTTTGAGACTGAAGCTTTCTTT. Residues: CASSGRDFETEAFF. The V gene is TRBV13, the J gene TRBJ1-1; TRBD1 is a possible D gene (5 bases). CDR1 is PRHDT and CDR2 is FYEKMQ in the germline V gene (reference sequence). The CDR3 contains 14 residues. V lost 5 bases, J lost 5 bases, and 15 bases lay in between. Full variable domain (rest looked up from reference TRBV13 and TRBJ1-1): AAGVIQSPRHLIKEKRETATLKCYPIPRHDTVYWYQQGPGQDPQFLISFYEKMQSDKGSIPDRFSAQQFSDYHSELNMSSLELGDSALYFCASSGRDFETEAFFGQGTRLTVV.

The chain links TRBV7-9 to TRBJ2-3; 7 nucleotides line up with TRBD1. Losses at the gene ends were 5 bases for V and 1 base for J; bases not matched to a gene: 0. Germline lookup yields CDR1 SEHNR and CDR2 FQNEAQ (reference sequence). The CDR3 sequence is 13 residues long. The CDR3 sequence: CASSQGGTDTQYF. For the CDR3, the DNA is TGTGCCAGCAGCCAGGGGGGCACAGATACGCAGTATTTT.

This sequence joins TRBV6-5 and TRBJ1-2, with D possibly TRBD1 on 6 matching bases. The CDR3 sequence is 14 residues long. The germline CDR1 and CDR2 sequences are MNHEY and SVGAGI. V dropped 2 bases and J dropped 7 bases, with 14 bases sitting between them. For the CDR3, the DNA is TGTGCCAGCAGTTACGTGGCAGGGGCAGGTGGCTACACCTTC. Protein: CASSYVAGAGGYTF.

The rearrangement links TRBV18 to TRBJ2-2; TRBD1 matches 8 bases. The junction had 3 bases not matched to a gene; V was cut back by 0 bases and J by 3 bases. CDR1 is KGHSH and CDR2 is LQKENI in the germline V gene. The CDR3 length is 16 residues. CDR3 DNA sequence: TGTGCCAGCTCACCACCGAGGACAGGGTACACCGGGGAGCTGTTTTTT. Amino acid sequence: CASSPPRTGYTGELFF.

The chain combines TRBV5-1 with TRBJ1-3; 7 positions agree with TRBD1. The germline V gene has CDR1 SGHRS and CDR2 YFSETQ. Trimming at V came to 4 bases and at J to 0 bases, leaving 4 bases not matched to a gene. The CDR3 consists of 15 residues. CDR3 DNA: TGCGCCAGCAGCCTACAGGGGAACTCTGGAAACACCATATATTTT. Residues: CASSLQGNSGNTIYF.

The rearrangement uses TRBV5-1 and TRBJ2-1, with D maybe TRBD1 (6 bases). This CDR3 has 14 amino acids. V was shortened by 7 bases and J by 4 bases, with 15 bases between the two germline ends. Germline CDR1 and CDR2: SGHRS and YFSETQ. The CDR3 spells CASYQDSPYNEQFF. In nucleotides, the CDR3 is TGCGCCAGCTACCAGGACAGCCCATACAATGAGCAGTTCTTC.

This clone has just one count. The chain combines TRBV21-1 with TRBJ2-1; the table's D call of TRBD2 was not tested on the DNA. TRBV21-1 is reported as a pseudogene. The CDR3 is made up of 17 amino acids. The CDR3 region is CASSKGRGLAGESPEFF. In DNA form, the CDR3 reads TGTGCCAGCAGCAAAGGGCGGGGACTAGCGGGGGAGTCCCCCGAGTTCTTC.

This clone was observed a few times. The chain has TRBV29-1 and TRBJ1-2, with D perhaps matching TRBD1 (6 bases). V lost 2 bases and J lost 7, with 11 bases in between. This CDR3 has 12 residues. Germline CDR1 SQVTM, CDR2 ANQGSEA. The DNA for the CDR3 is TGCAGCGTTGAATCTGGGGGCCTTGGCTACACCTTC. Protein sequence: CSVESGGLGYTF.

The CDR3: CASSGSHIQQFF. The CDR3, as DNA: TGTGCCAGCAGCGGCTCTCATATTCAGCAGTTCTTC. The genes are TRBV7-2 and TRBJ2-1; D ambiguous. This CDR3 has 12 amino acids. Germline V gene data show CDR1 as SGHTA and CDR2 as FQGNSA. Trimming took off 5 bases at V and 11 bases at J, with 13 bases between the two ends.

V and J are TRBV9 and TRBJ2-5; 7 nucleotides align to TRBD2. The CDR3 length is 17 residues. The germline V gene encodes CDR1 SGDLS and CDR2 YYNGEE. The ends lost 0 bases at V and 2 bases at J; junction bases unmatched: 10. The CDR3 nucleotides are TGTGCCAGCAGCGTAGGGGGGACGGGAGGCAATCAAGAGACCCAGTACTTC. It encodes CASSVGGTGGNQETQYF.

The chain carries TRBV7-3 and TRBJ2-5, with TRBD2 matching 13 bases. The length of the CDR3 is 15 residues. J was trimmed by 4 bases and V by 5 bases; bases with no gene match: 4. Germline V CDR1 and CDR2: SGHTA, FQGTGA. CDR3 sequence (DNA): TGTGCCAGCAGCCCGGGACTAGCGGGAACAGAGACCCAGTACTTC. The encoded protein is CASSPGLAGTETQYF.

The CDR3 coding sequence is TGTGCCAGCAGCCGGCCAGGGGGCACAGATACGCAGTATTTT. It specifies CASSRPGGTDTQYF. The chain is built from TRBV6-6 and TRBJ2-3; D may be TRBD1 (6 bases). Germline loops: CDR1 MNHNY, CDR2 SVGAGI (reference sequence). The CDR3 has 14 residues. Trimming left V 6 bases short and J 1 base short, with 11 bases between.

The chain couples TRBV7-9 to TRBJ1-2; 7 bases are shared with TRBD1. Trimming removed 1 base from V and 1 base from J; junction bases left unmatched: 9. The CDR3 runs to 17 residues. Germline V gives CDR1 SEHNR, CDR2 FQNEAQ (reference sequence). CDR3 sequence: CASSLVRGAGLNYGYTF. For the CDR3, the DNA is TGTGCCAGCAGCTTAGTCAGGGGGGCAGGACTTAACTATGGCTACACCTTC.

Note on this clone: This sample includes further DNA sequences coding for the same CDR3. The chain's CDR3 is CASSLRQGRNTEAFF. CDR3 coding DNA: TGTGCCAGCAGCTTAAGACAGGGAAGGAACACTGAAGCTTTCTTT. The gene calls are TRBV7-9 and TRBJ1-1; 7 positions match TRBD1. The CDR3 covers 15 residues. V shed 2 bases, J shed 1 base, and the junction held 4 bases outside the gene matches. Germline V CDR1 and CDR2: SEHNR, FQNEAQ (reference sequence).

V and J are TRBV5-1 and TRBJ2-1; 7 bases map to TRBD2. J gave up 5 bases and V 4 bases, and 6 bases lay outside the gene matches. This CDR3 has 14 residues. Looked up from germline, CDR1 is SGHRS and CDR2 is YFSETQ. The CDR3: CASSPGGTHNEQFF. The CDR3 nucleotides are TGCGCCAGCAGCCCGGGGGGAACTCACAATGAGCAGTTCTTC.

Concerning this clone: The junction departs from germline at one end; a sequencing error may be responsible. The V and J genes are TRBV13 and TRBJ2-1; 12 bases agree with TRBD2. The CDR3 is 20 amino acids. CDR1 is PRHDT and CDR2 is FYEKMQ in the germline V gene (reference sequence). CDR3 in DNA: TGTACCAGCAGCTTGACAGGGAGGTTGGGACTAGCGGGCTCCTACAATGAGCAGTTCTTC. As protein: CTSSLTGRLGLAGSYNEQFF.

This clone came up once. This chain joins TRBV6-6 and TRBJ1-3; no definite D call. V lost 6 bases, J lost 6 bases, and 18 bases lay in between. The CDR3 contains 15 residues. CDR1 and CDR2 from the germline V gene are MNHNY and SVGAGI (reference sequence). CDR3 DNA sequence: TGTGCCAGCAGAGGAGCTAGCACCTTGACAAACACCATATATTTT. Encoded protein: CASRGASTLTNTIYF.

This clone was picked up one time. The chain uses TRBV7-2 and TRBJ1-4, with TRBD1 as a possible D gene (5 bases). The V end lost 0 bases, the J end lost 10 bases, and 6 bases lay between the germline ends. The germline gives CDR1 SGHTA, CDR2 FQGNSA. This CDR3 contains 12 residues. The CDR3 DNA sequence: TGTGCCAGCAGCTTAGCCGGGGGAAAACTGTTTTTT. Protein sequence: CASSLAGGKLFF.

This sequence joins TRBV28 and TRBJ1-4, with 7 bases identical to TRBD1. Germline CDR1 and CDR2: MDHEN and SYDVKM. This CDR3 is built from 14 residues. With V trimmed by 6 bases and J by 6 bases, 7 bases remained unmatched. The CDR3 DNA is TGTGCCAGCAGCCTACAGGGGATTGATGAAAAACTGTTTTTT. It is translated as CASSLQGIDEKLFF.

V and J are TRBV14 and TRBJ2-4, with a tentative D call TRBD2 (6 bases). Trimming removed 4 bases from V and 8 bases from J, with 15 bases in between. CDR3 length: 14 residues. In germline, CDR1 is SGHDN, CDR2 FVKESK. The CDR3, as DNA: TGTGCCAGCAGCCGACTCCCCGGGAGAGACATTCAGTACTTC. Its protein is CASSRLPGRDIQYF.

V gene TRBV30 combines with J gene TRBJ2-7; D might be TRBD2 (5 bases). V was trimmed by 0 bases and J by 7 bases, leaving 13 bases between them. Germline lookup yields CDR1 GTSNPN and CDR2 SVGIG (reference sequence). The CDR3 covers 13 residues. The CDR3 bases are TGTGCCTGGAGTGTACTAGACCCTCGAGAGCAGTACTTC. Amino acids: CAWSVLDPREQYF.

V usage is TRBV29-1 and J usage is TRBJ2-1, with D possibly matching TRBD2 (5 bases). The V end was cut by 6 bases, the J end by 11 bases, with 14 bases between. Germline loops: CDR1 SQVTM, CDR2 ANQGSEA. This CDR3 comprises 11 residues. CDR3 bases: TGCAGCGTGCTAGGCGGAGGACAGCAGTTCTTC. Its translation: CSVLGGGQQFF.

The chain carries TRBV5-1 and TRBJ2-1; TRBD2 matches at 8 bases. Unmatched junction bases numbered 4, after V lost 0 bases and J lost 8 bases. Per germline, CDR1 SGHRS and CDR2 YFSETQ. The CDR3 runs to 14 residues. The CDR3 region is CASSLGVGGDEQFF. The CDR3 DNA is TGCGCCAGCAGCTTGGGAGTCGGGGGGGATGAGCAGTTCTTC.

This clone was observed a few times. In nucleotides, the CDR3 is TGTGCCATCAGTGAGTCGGGCAGGTCGAACACTGAAGCTTTCTTT. Translating gives CAISESGRSNTEAFF. This rearrangement joins TRBV10-3 to TRBJ1-1; no reliable D call. Germline V gene sequence: CDR1 ENHRY, CDR2 SYGVKD. CDR3 length: 15 amino acids. V shed 0 bases and J shed 1 base, with 9 bases lying between them.

Concerning this clone: A junction boundary mismatches the germline segment, possibly from a read error. The chain carries TRBV6-1 and TRBJ1-1; 7 bases align to TRBD1. The germline V gene encodes CDR1 MNHNS and CDR2 SASEGT. This CDR3 has 14 residues. The CDR3 DNA reads TGTGCCAGCAGGGAAGACAGGGAAAACACTGAAGCTTTCTTT. Residues: CASREDRENTEAFF.

This clone was seen more than once but under ten times. The rearrangement joins TRBV7-3 to TRBJ1-1; D possibly corresponds to TRBD1 (5 bases). Germline-derived CDR1 and CDR2 are SGHTA and FQGTGA. This CDR3 contains 13 residues. V was shortened by 5 bases and J by 3 bases, with 10 bases between the two germline ends. The CDR3 nucleotides read TGTGCCAGCAGCATCGACAGTTACACTGAAGCTTTCTTT. Protein: CASSIDSYTEAFF. The full variable domain, rest sourced from reference TRBV7-3 and TRBJ1-1, is GAGVSQTPSNKVTEKGKYVELRCDPISGHTALYWYRQSLGQGPEFLIYFQGTGAADDSGLPNDRFFAVRPEGSVSTLKIQRTERGDSAVYLCASSIDSYTEAFFGQGTRLTVV.

Here the CDR3 DNA reads TGTGCCTGGAGTGTAGGGGCACCCACAGATACGCAGTATTTT. It codes for CAWSVGAPTDTQYF. This sequence joins TRBV30 and TRBJ2-3; D is possibly TRBD1 (5 bases). CDR1 and CDR2 from the germline V gene are GTSNPN and SVGIG (reference sequence). V dropped 0 bases and J dropped 2 bases, with 9 bases sitting between them. The CDR3 extends over 14 amino acids. Full variable domain (missing parts from reference TRBV30 and TRBJ2-3): SQTIHQWPATLVQPVGSPLSLECTVEGTSNPNLYWYRQAAGRGLQLLFYSVGIGQISSEVPQNLSASRPQDRQFILSSKKLLLSDSGFYLCAWSVGAPTDTQYFGPGTRLTVL.